The clone carrying this T cell receptor beta chain has a handful of counts. TCRdb re-called the 5' RACE reads through MiXCR, storing one row per CDR3 protein. The sample yields roughly 99,000 distinct CDR3 sequences, roughly a fifth seen once. The sample belongs to a study of spatial heterogeneity in lung cancer. The time point is: blood at routine non-recurrence follow-up after resection. V gave up 4 bases and J gave up 7 bases; unmatched junction bases: 10. Germline CDR1 is MNHNS and CDR2 is SASEGT. The length of the CDR3 is 15 residues. The sequences come from PBMCs, collected at follow-up. The sequence was obtained from a male donor with early-stage non-small cell lung cancer. The chain combines TRBV6-1 with TRBJ1-5; 7 positions match TRBD1. CDR3 in amino acids: CASSARQGSQQPQHF. CDR3 coding DNA: TGTGCCAGCAGTGCCAGACAGGGATCCCAGCAGCCCCAGCATTTT.